These 13 T cell receptor beta chains were sequenced from one sample in a study of Graves' ophthalmopathy and Graves' hyperthyroidism. Researchers took RNA transcripts and amplified TCR beta CDR3 regions from them. Second-round multiplex PCR came after first-round RT-PCR with HTBI primers. TCRdb itself ran the multiplex PCR reads through MiXCR, one entry per CDR3 protein. There are about 500,000 distinct CDR3 sequences in the sample; over 13% occur only once, and approximately 9.8% lies in the top ten. The sample was blood. These receptors all stem from a woman aged 30 to 39 with Graves' ophthalmopathy.

Remarks on this clonotype: A read error is possible here, since a much larger clone lies one base away. This rearrangement joins TRBV7-2 to TRBJ1-5; no definite D call. Deletions cut 5 bases from V and 7 bases from J, with 12 bases between. Germline V lookup: CDR1 SGHTA, CDR2 FQGNSA. This CDR3 comprises 13 residues. DNA for the CDR3: TGTGCCAGCAGCCAGAGGGCCAGGCAGCCCCAGCATTTT. This translates into CASSQRARQPQHF.

The V and J genes are TRBV6-1 and TRBJ1-5; D gene uncertain. CDR3 size: 14 residues. From germline, CDR1 is MNHNS and CDR2 SASEGT. The V and J ends lost 2 bases and 7 bases respectively, with 12 bases between them. CDR3 in amino acids: CASSELGIGQPQHF. In DNA form, the CDR3 reads TGTGCCAGCAGTGAATTGGGGATCGGGCAGCCCCAGCATTTT.

This clonotype was counted at least ten times. This sequence joins TRBV6-5 and TRBJ1-1; no clear D. The CDR3 totals 15 residues. Germline V gene data show CDR1 as MNHEY and CDR2 as SVGAGI. V was trimmed by 7 bases and J by 1 base, leaving 16 bases between them. The CDR3 nucleotides read TGTGCCAGCAATTTGGCTTTCGGGAGGAACACTGAAGCTTTCTTT. Translated, it gives CASNLAFGRNTEAFF.

This clonotype came up many times. The chain carries TRBV4-1 and TRBJ1-5; D gene unclear. CDR1 and CDR2 (germline): MGHRA, YSYEKL. The CDR3 contains 16 residues. The ends were cut back, 0 bases at V and 0 bases at J, with 9 bases in the middle. CDR3 protein: CASSQDYPRSNQPQHF. CDR3 bases: TGCGCCAGCAGCCAAGATTATCCGCGTAGCAATCAGCCCCAGCATTTT.

Turning to this clonotype: This clone may be a read error of a much larger clone one base away. V gene TRBV7-8 combines with J gene TRBJ1-1; 7 positions match TRBD1. The germline gives CDR1 SGHVS, CDR2 FQNEAQ. The CDR3 is made up of 15 amino acids. The CDR3: CASSSPRGRNTEACF. CDR3 nucleotide sequence: TGTGCCAGCAGCTCTCCGAGGGGGCGGAACACTGAAGCTTGCTTT.

This clonotype appeared many times. The rearrangement uses TRBV12-3 or TRBV12-4 and TRBJ1-1; maybe TRBD1 (5 bases). This CDR3 spans 16 amino acids. The V end was cut by 7 bases, the J end by 5 bases, with 23 bases between. The CDR3 protein is CASTSLRDATQTEAFF. In DNA form, the CDR3 reads TGTGCCAGCACTTCCCTCCGGGACGCAACACAGACTGAAGCTTTCTTT.

This clonotype was counted ten times or more. This rearrangement joins TRBV7-8 to TRBJ1-2; 8 bases align to TRBD1. This CDR3 comprises 14 residues. Germline V gives CDR1 SGHVS, CDR2 FQNEAQ. Trimming cost V 1 base and J 7 bases; bases outside gene matches: 5. The CDR3 DNA reads as TGTGCCAGCAGCTTAGAAGTCGGGACAGGTGGCTACACCTTC. This translates into CASSLEVGTGGYTF.

As to this clonotype: One end of the junction is discordant with germline, which a read error may explain. This rearrangement joins TRBV19 to TRBJ2-2; weak D call: TRBD2 (5 bases). The germline V gene encodes CDR1 LNHDA and CDR2 SQIVND (reference sequence). This CDR3 spans 12 amino acids. The chain's CDR3 is CASSMLAGELCF. The CDR3 bases are TGTGCCAGTAGTATGCTAGCCGGGGAGCTGTGTTTT. The variable domain in full, with the rest retrieved from reference TRBV19 and TRBJ2-2, is DGGITQSPKYLFRKEGQNVTLSCEQNLNHDAMYWYRQDPGQGLRLIYYSQIVNDFQKGDIAEGYSVSREKKESFPLTVTSAQKNPTAFYLCASSMLAGELCFGEGSRLTVL.

This clonotype has a count of ten or more. This chain connects TRBV30 to TRBJ2-5, with 11 bases fitting TRBD2. The junction had 14 bases not matched to a gene; V was cut back by 5 bases and J by 6 bases. CDR1 GTSNPN and CDR2 SVGIG come from the germline V gene (reference sequence). The CDR3 covers 16 residues. This CDR3 is CAWAILSGGATKTQYF. In DNA, the CDR3 is TGTGCCTGGGCTATACTTAGCGGGGGGGCTACGAAGACCCAGTACTTC.

V gene TRBV24-1 combines with J gene TRBJ1-1; the D is unclear. Trimming took 3 bases from V and 2 from J, leaving 12 bases between them. The germline CDR1 and CDR2 sequences are KGHDR and SFDVKD. The CDR3 sequence is 15 residues long. The CDR3 DNA is TGTGCCACCAGTGATCCCGGAAAGGGCAACACTGAAGCTTTCTTT. This sequence encodes CATSDPGKGNTEAFF.

This clonotype was seen repeatedly, ten times or more. This chain links TRBV24-1 with TRBJ2-5, with a tentative D call TRBD1 (5 bases). Germline CDR1 KGHDR, CDR2 SFDVKD. The CDR3 runs 15 residues. Between the trimmed V and J ends, which lost 5 bases and 5 bases, there was a span of 17 bases. The CDR3 reads CATSASAGIGETQYF. In nucleotides, the CDR3 is TGTGCCACCAGTGCATCGGCAGGGATTGGGGAGACCCAGTACTTC.

This clonotype appeared many times. The DNA for the CDR3 is TGTGCCAGCAGGGGACAGATCGACGAGCAGTACTTC. Its translation: CASRGQIDEQYF. The chain joins TRBV28 to TRBJ2-7; 7 bases are shared with TRBD1. V shed 6 bases and J 5 bases; nucleotides not matched to a gene: 4. Germline CDR1 reads MDHEN; CDR2 reads SYDVKM. CDR3 length equals 12 residues.

This clonotype has at least ten counts. The V call is TRBV7-2, the J call TRBJ1-5; D perhaps matches TRBD1 (6 bases). This CDR3 comprises 15 residues. Germline values: CDR1 SGHTA, CDR2 FQGNSA. Trimming removed 7 bases from V and 2 bases from J, with 15 bases in between. The CDR3 sequence: CASTQQGGGNQPQHF. The CDR3 region has the DNA TGTGCCAGCACCCAACAGGGAGGAGGCAATCAGCCCCAGCATTTT. The whole variable domain, filled in from reference TRBV7-2 and TRBJ1-5, reads GAGVSQSPSNKVTEKGKDVELRCDPISGHTALYWYRQSLGQGLEFLIYFQGNSAPDKSGLPSDRFSAERTGGSVSTLTIQRTQQEDSAVYLCASTQQGGGNQPQHFGDGTRLSIL.